The entry that follows covers one TCR beta chain sequence. Its antigen is still unknown. This sample is drawn from a study of cytomegalovirus exposure and HLA in healthy donors. Background on the study: An earlier analysis identified approximately 110 million unique TCR beta sequences in about 179 million T cells.

General study findings and limits: Productive status was seen about 87% or about 30% of the time for most TCR beta V segments in an earlier analysis. Highly shared variants forming one cluster were likely a sequencing artifact.

With 60 Vbeta and 13 Jbeta primers, the PCR was carried out. Assay used: immunoSEQ multiplex PCR; TCRdb lists only in-frame clones, some missing. The profile shows about 110,000 clones, roughly 70% of them singletons. Between the trimmed V and J ends, which lost 5 bases and 5 bases, there was a span of 15 bases. CDR1 and CDR2 (germline): SGHTA, FQGNSA. CDR3 length equals 15 residues. The origin of this receptor is a middle-aged woman in good health and CMV-seronegative. The chain links TRBV7-2 to TRBJ2-2, with D tentatively TRBD2 (7 bases). Sequenced sample: PBMCs. The CDR3 bases are TGTGCCAGCAGCCTACAGGGAGGGAGGACCGGGGAGCTGTTTTTT. It translates to CASSLQGGRTGELFF.